The clone carrying this TCR beta chain was recorded once. What it binds is not known. This entry is derived from a study of shared clonotypes between healthy human individuals. Study results and limitations: Sharing of clonotypes among donors was expected to vary with sequencing depth. It was the few donors that limited the genetic and exposure-history diversity represented. Though the depth was large, rarefaction showed that sorted-subset sequencing was incomplete.

Naive CD8 populations comprised CD45RO-negative cells positively selected for CCR7, excluding terminally differentiated effector memory CD45RA+ cells. Germline lookup yields CDR1 MGHRA and CDR2 YSYEKL. Trimming cost V 1 base and J 1 base, with 11 bases left between them. There are 16 residues in the CDR3. The table came from immunoSEQ multiplex PCR; TCRdb's copy has only in-frame clones and leaves some out. The repertoire holds 500,000 to 700,000 clones, with approximately 96% as singletons. The source of this sequence is a woman aged 25 to 39 in good health. The sequenced material came from naive CD8+ T cells sorted from blood. The gene calls are TRBV4-1 and TRBJ1-3; D ambiguous. CDR3 sequence reads: CASSQVGDRSGNTIYF. The CDR3 nucleotides read TGCGCCAGCAGCCAAGTTGGGGATCGGTCTGGAAACACCATATATTTT.